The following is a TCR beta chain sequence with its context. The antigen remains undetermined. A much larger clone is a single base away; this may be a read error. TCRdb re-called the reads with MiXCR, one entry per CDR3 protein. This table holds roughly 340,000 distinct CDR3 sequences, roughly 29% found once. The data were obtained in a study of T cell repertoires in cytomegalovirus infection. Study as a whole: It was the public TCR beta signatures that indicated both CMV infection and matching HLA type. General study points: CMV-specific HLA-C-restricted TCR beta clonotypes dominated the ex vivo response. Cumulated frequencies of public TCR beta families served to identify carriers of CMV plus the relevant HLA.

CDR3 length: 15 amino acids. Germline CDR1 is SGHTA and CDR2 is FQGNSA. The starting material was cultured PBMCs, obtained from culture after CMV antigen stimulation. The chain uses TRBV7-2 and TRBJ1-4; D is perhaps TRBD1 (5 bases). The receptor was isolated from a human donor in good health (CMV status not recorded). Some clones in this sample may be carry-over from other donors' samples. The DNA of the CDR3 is TGTGCCAGCAGTTTATCCGGGACCGTGAAGGAAAACCTGTTTTTT. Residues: CASSLSGTVKENLFF.